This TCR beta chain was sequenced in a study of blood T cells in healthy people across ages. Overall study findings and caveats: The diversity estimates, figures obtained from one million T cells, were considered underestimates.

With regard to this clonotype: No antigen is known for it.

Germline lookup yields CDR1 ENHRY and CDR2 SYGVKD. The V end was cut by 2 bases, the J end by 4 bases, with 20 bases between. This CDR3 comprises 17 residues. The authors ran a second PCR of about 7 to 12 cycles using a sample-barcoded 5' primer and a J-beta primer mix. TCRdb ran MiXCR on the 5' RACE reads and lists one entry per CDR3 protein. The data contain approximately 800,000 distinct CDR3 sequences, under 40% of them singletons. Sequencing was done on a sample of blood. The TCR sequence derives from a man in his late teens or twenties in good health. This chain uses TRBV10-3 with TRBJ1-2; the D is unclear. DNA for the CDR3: TGTGCCATCAGTGAGATGATTCACGTTCGTCTTGGCTATGGCTACACCTTC. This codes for CAISEMIHVRLGYGYTF.